Below, one T cell receptor (beta chain) is given with its context. Its antigen is as yet unknown. Generated by immunoSEQ multiplex PCR, the TCRdb table keeps only in-frame clones and is missing some. The table lists roughly 180,000 clones, 90% to 95% of them singletons. This entry comes from a study of T cell responses to AZD1222 COVID-19 vaccine. Study-wide points: Along spike, vaccine-associated CD4 TCRs were found throughout, with dominance at 160-218 and 743-854.

Germline V CDR1 and CDR2: MNHEY, SVGAGI. This CDR3 contains 15 residues. The V end was cut by 2 bases, the J end by 7 bases, with 16 bases between. The sequences come from peripheral blood, collected on day 0 of AZD1222 vaccination. The chain couples TRBV6-5 to TRBJ2-3; D is perhaps TRBD1 or TRBD2 (5 bases each). The TCR originated in an adult in good health. CDR3 residues: CASSYPGTQPNTQYF. CDR3 DNA sequence: TGTGCCAGCAGTTACCCCGGGACCCAGCCGAATACGCAGTATTTT.